A selection of T cell receptor beta chains follows, all from one sample in a study of response to subunit inactivated influenza vaccine. TCRdb used MiXCR to reprocess the RT-PCR reads, holding one entry per CDR3 protein. This sample has fewer than 600,000 distinct CDR3 sequences, with roughly 7.6% found just once. Material: PBMCs from blood, obtained around 25 months after vaccination. The receptor set was obtained from a man between 50 and 75 years old who received an inactivated influenza vaccine. Each CDR3 is given with its conserved first and last residue. The D gene is left open where the match is weak. Only part of the rows carry a size: once, few, many, or a class if the clone is expanded.

size | D | J | V | CDR3 | DNA
many | . | TRBJ1-1 | TRBV5-1 | CASSLGWYTEAFF | TGCGCCAGCAGCTTGGGATGGTACACTGAAGCTTTCTTT
many | TRBD1 | TRBJ1-6 | TRBV20-1 | CSASYRGQNNSPLHF | TGCAGTGCTTCTTACAGGGGGCAGAATAATTCACCCCTCCACTTT
few | . | TRBJ1-5 | TRBV5-6 | CASSRWMTGGYQPQHF | TGTGCCAGCAGCCGTTGGATGACAGGAGGGTATCAGCCCCAGCATTTT
many | . | TRBJ1-5 | TRBV20-1 | CSAIVGSNQPQHF | TGCAGTGCTATCGTGGGGTCTAATCAGCCCCAGCATTTT
. | . | TRBJ2-1 | TRBV7-3 | CASSSLLASYNEQFF | TGTGCCAGCAGCTCTCTACTAGCCTCCTACAATGAGCAGTTCTTC
many | TRBD1 | TRBJ1-6 | TRBV11-2 | CASSSTGGGSPLHF | TGTGCCAGCAGCTCGACAGGGGGGGGATCACCCCTCCACTTT
few | . | TRBJ2-5 | TRBV3-1 | CASSQEFQGLRWTQYF | TGTGCCAGCAGCCAAGAATTCCAGGGCTTACGCTGGACCCAGTACTTC
. | TRBD1 | TRBJ2-5 | TRBV30 | CAWSVRDRERGTQYF | TGTGCCTGGAGTGTCCGGGACAGGGAAAGAGGGACCCAGTACTTC
. | . | TRBJ2-3 | TRBV4-2 | CASSQGLEDTQYF | TGTGCCAGCAGCCAAGGCTTAGAGGATACGCAGTATTTT
few | . | TRBJ1-2 | TRBV25-1 | CASSDRNLNYGYTF | TGTGCCAGCAGTGATCGTAATCTAAACTATGGCTACACCTTC
few | . | TRBJ2-7 | TRBV6-1 | CASSEHNSGTFSYEQYF | TGTGCCAGCAGTGAACACAACAGCGGCACCTTTTCCTACGAGCAGTACTTC
few | TRBD2 | TRBJ2-1 | TRBV4-2 | CASSLGQAGAYNEQFF | TGTGCCAGCAGCCTAGGCCAAGCGGGAGCGTACAATGAGCAGTTCTTC
many | TRBD2 | TRBJ2-7 | TRBV7-8 | CASSLDLAGGREQYF | TGTGCCAGCAGCTTAGATCTAGCGGGGGGGCGCGAGCAGTACTTC
few | TRBD2 | TRBJ2-1 | TRBV15 | CATSRVRVAGGSYNEQFF | TGTGCCACCAGCAGAGTAAGGGTAGCGGGGGGATCCTACAATGAGCAGTTCTTC
. | TRBD1 | TRBJ2-1 | TRBV6-5 | CASSYPGTGAYNEQFF | TGTGCCAGCAGTTACCCCGGGACAGGTGCCTACAATGAGCAGTTCTTC
. | . | TRBJ2-3 | TRBV4-2 | CASSQVLDSWAYF | TGTGCCAGCAGCCAAGTTTTGGACTCGTGGGCGTATTTT
many | . | TRBJ2-4 | TRBV12-3/TRBV12-4 | CASSLGLQGTKNIQYF | TGTGCCAGCAGTTTAGGGCTCCAGGGGACCAAAAACATTCAGTACTTC
few | . | TRBJ2-3 | TRBV10-3 | CAIQGRPTSTDTQYF | TGTGCCATTCAGGGGCGGCCCACTAGCACAGATACGCAGTATTTT
many | TRBD2 | TRBJ2-1 | TRBV3-1 | CASSQTGLDNEQFF | TGTGCCAGCAGCCAAACTGGACTAGACAATGAGCAGTTCTTC